This T cell receptor (beta chain) was observed in a study of Graves' ophthalmopathy and Graves' hyperthyroidism. The CDR3 is 14 amino acids. Germline assignment: CDR1 ENHRY and CDR2 SYGVKD. Clinicians made diagnoses from clinical symptoms, serum thyroxine, TRAb, thyroid ultrasound and orbital computed tomography. A word on this clonotype: Germline is not matched at one junction end, which may reflect a read error.

Researchers took RNA transcripts and amplified TCR beta CDR3 regions from them. First-round RT-PCR with HTBI primers preceded a second-round multiplex PCR. TCRdb re-derived calls from the multiplex PCR reads in MiXCR, one entry per CDR3 protein. This repertoire shows 200,000 to 300,000 distinct CDR3 sequences, about 47% found once; its top ten account for around half. The rearrangement links TRBV10-3 to TRBJ2-7; 9 bases align to TRBD1. The source of this sequence is an adult man with Graves' ophthalmopathy. Sample: peripheral blood. CDR3 loop: CAVSPGQGLYEQYF. In DNA, the CDR3 is TGTGCCGTCAGTCCGGGACAGGGTCTCTACGAGCAGTACTTC.